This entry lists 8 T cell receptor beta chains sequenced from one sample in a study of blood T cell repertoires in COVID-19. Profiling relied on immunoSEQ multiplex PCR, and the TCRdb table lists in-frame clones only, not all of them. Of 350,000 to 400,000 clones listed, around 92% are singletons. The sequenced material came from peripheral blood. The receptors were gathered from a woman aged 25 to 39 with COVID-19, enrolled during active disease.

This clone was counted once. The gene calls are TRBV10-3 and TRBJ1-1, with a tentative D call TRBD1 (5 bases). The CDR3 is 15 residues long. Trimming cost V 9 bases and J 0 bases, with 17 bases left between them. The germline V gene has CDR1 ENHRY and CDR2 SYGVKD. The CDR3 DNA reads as TGTGCCATAAAACGGCAGGGAAACATGAACACTGAAGCTTTCTTT. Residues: CAIKRQGNMNTEAFF.

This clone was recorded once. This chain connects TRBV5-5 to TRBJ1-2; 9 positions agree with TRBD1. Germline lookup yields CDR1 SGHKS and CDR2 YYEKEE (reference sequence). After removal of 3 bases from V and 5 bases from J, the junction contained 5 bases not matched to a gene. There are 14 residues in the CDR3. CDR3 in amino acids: CASSWGDRAYGYTF. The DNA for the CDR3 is TGTGCCAGCAGCTGGGGGGACAGGGCATATGGCTACACCTTC.

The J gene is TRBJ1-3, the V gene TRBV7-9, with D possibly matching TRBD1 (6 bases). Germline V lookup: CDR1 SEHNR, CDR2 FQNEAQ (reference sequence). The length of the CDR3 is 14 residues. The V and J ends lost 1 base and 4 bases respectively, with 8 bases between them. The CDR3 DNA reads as TGTGCCAGCAGCTTAGGGACAGTAGGAAACACCATATATTTT. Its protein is CASSLGTVGNTIYF.

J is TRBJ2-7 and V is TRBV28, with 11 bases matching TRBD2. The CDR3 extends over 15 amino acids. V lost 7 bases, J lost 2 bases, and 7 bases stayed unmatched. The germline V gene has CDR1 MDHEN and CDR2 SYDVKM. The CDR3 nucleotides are TGTGCCAGCATATCCCCTAGCGGGGGGACCTACGAGCAGTACTTC. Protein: CASISPSGGTYEQYF.

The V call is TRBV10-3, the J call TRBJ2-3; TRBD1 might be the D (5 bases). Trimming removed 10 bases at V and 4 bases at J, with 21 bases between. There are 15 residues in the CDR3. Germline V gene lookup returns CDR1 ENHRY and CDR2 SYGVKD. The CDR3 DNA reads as TGTGCCAGCGACCCCCTCAAGGGGCCCCCAGATACGCAGTATTTT. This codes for CASDPLKGPPDTQYF.

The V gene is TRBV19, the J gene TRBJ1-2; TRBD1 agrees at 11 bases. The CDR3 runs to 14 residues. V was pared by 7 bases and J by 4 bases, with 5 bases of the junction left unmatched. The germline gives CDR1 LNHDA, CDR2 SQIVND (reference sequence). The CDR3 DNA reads TGTGCCAGTACCCGGGGACAGGGGGGCTATGGCTACACCTTC. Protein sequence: CASTRGQGGYGYTF.

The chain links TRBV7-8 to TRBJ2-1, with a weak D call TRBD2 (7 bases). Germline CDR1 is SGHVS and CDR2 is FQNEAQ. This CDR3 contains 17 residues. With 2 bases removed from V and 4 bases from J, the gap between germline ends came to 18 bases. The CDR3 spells CASSLWLEGGRYNEQFF. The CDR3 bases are TGTGCCAGCAGCTTATGGCTCGAGGGGGGGCGATACAATGAGCAGTTCTTC.

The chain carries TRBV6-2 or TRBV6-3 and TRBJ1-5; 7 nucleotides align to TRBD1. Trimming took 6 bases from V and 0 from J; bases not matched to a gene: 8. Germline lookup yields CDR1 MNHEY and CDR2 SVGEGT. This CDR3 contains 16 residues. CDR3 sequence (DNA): TGTGCCAGCAGCCCTGGGACAGTTTATAGCAATCAGCCCCAGCATTTT. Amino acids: CASSPGTVYSNQPQHF.